Sequencing of this TCR beta chain was carried out in a study of TIL therapy for anti-PD-1-resistant metastatic lung cancer. Study-wide background: Tumors had a median PD-L1 proportion score of about 6.6%. Most patients had lung adenocarcinoma; a handful of tumors were EGFR-mutant, two ALK-rearranged; half smoked currently or formerly. Tumors carried a median approximately 1.6 non-synonymous mutations per megabase.

The germline gives CDR1 SGHTA, CDR2 FQGTGA. After removal of 3 bases from V and 5 bases from J, the junction contained 6 bases not matched to a gene. The length of the CDR3 is 15 residues. The libraries were made with immunoSEQ v3. Repertoires were generated with immunoSEQ multiplex PCR, while TCRdb's copy carries only in-frame clones and drops some. This sample carries about 45,000 clones, 79% of them seen once, and the ten largest clones take approximately 16%. Study results and caveats: After infusion, TIL clonotypes partly replaced peripheral T cells and declined over months.

As regards this clone: Its specificity is unknown.

Documented time point: pre-treatment sample, taken before nivolumab and TIL therapy. The V gene is TRBV7-3, the J gene TRBJ2-2; TRBD1 matches 7 bases. This receptor was identified in a man between 65 and 85 years old with non-small cell lung cancer. The specimen was blood, collected at baseline. DNA for the CDR3: TGTGCCAGCAGCTTCGCTGGGACAGCAACCGGGGAGCTGTTTTTT. It translates to CASSFAGTATGELFF.